Listed below are T cell receptor beta chains from one sample, sequenced in a study of shared clonotypes between healthy human individuals. Libraries were prepared by immunoSEQ multiplex PCR; TCRdb keeps only in-frame clonotypes and omits some of them. This sample yields about 1,800,000 clones, of which roughly 94% are seen a single time; roughly 1.2% belongs to the top ten. The sequencing input was naive CD8+ T cells sorted from blood. Receptors were obtained from a man between 18 and 35 years old in good health. Each CDR3 is given with its conserved first and last residue. D genes are given only for firm matches. A row's size may be missing; if present it is once, few, many or a size class.

CASSPRGLRGTEAFF	TGTGCCAGCAGCCCCCGAGGCCTAAGGGGGACTGAAGCTTTCTTT	-	TRBV7-2	TRBJ1-1	-
CASSSTTGSQTEAFF	TGTGCCAGCAGCTCAACGACGGGGAGTCAGACTGAAGCTTTCTTT	-	TRBV13	TRBJ1-1	-
CAISSGLADSYEQYF	TGTGCCATCAGTTCCGGACTAGCGGACTCCTACGAGCAGTACTTC	TRBD2	TRBV10-3	TRBJ2-7	-
CASSQWTVSTDTQYF	TGTGCCAGCAGCCAATGGACAGTTAGCACAGATACGCAGTATTTT	-	TRBV4-2	TRBJ2-3	-
CASSPSLADNYGYTF	TGTGCCAGCAGCCCGAGCCTGGCCGATAACTATGGCTACACCTTC	-	TRBV7-9	TRBJ1-2	-
CASSQGFGTGDGEQYF	TGCGCCAGCAGCCAAGGGTTCGGGACAGGGGATGGCGAGCAGTACTTC	TRBD1	TRBV4-1	TRBJ2-7	-
CASTGREVTDTQYF	TGTGCCAGCACCGGCAGGGAGGTCACAGATACGCAGTATTTT	-	TRBV6-6	TRBJ2-3	-
CASSFQTSGKETQYF	TGTGCCAGCAGTTTCCAGACTAGCGGGAAAGAGACCCAGTACTTC	TRBD2	TRBV27	TRBJ2-5	-
CASSYTRDRARNEQFF	TGTGCCAGCAGCTACACCCGGGACAGGGCACGTAATGAGCAGTTCTTC	TRBD1	TRBV7-8	TRBJ2-1	-
CASGLGGGTDTQYF	TGTGCCTCAGGCCTCGGGGGGGGCACAGATACGCAGTATTTT	TRBD2	TRBV9	TRBJ2-3	-
CASSLDPDNQPQHF	TGTGCCAGCAGCTTAGATCCGGACAATCAGCCCCAGCATTTT	-	TRBV11-2	TRBJ1-5	-
CASSLGLGGSYNSPLHF	TGTGCCAGCAGTTTAGGGTTGGGTGGGTCCTATAATTCACCCCTCCACTTT	-	TRBV28	TRBJ1-6	-
CASSLRQGTEAFF	TGTGCCAGCAGCCTTAGACAGGGGACTGAAGCTTTCTTT	TRBD1	TRBV13	TRBJ1-1	-
CASSLDRDGRTDTQYF	TGCGCCAGCAGCCTCGACCGGGACGGAAGGACAGATACGCAGTATTTT	-	TRBV5-1	TRBJ2-3	-
CASSELAGGYNEQFF	TGTGCCAGCAGCGAGCTAGCGGGAGGCTACAATGAGCAGTTCTTC	TRBD2	TRBV9	TRBJ2-1	-
CASSRTGAETQYF	TGTGCCAGCAGCCGGACAGGGGCAGAGACCCAGTACTTC	TRBD1	TRBV13	TRBJ2-5	-
CASSLGFGEQYF	TGTGCCAGCAGCTTAGGGTTCGGGGAGCAGTACTTC	-	TRBV11-2	TRBJ2-7	-
CASSLGLAGGYEQYF	TGCGCCAGCAGCCTAGGACTAGCGGGGGGTTACGAGCAGTACTTC	TRBD2	TRBV4-1	TRBJ2-7	-
CASSLEGDVNSETQYF	TGCGCCAGCAGCTTGGAAGGGGATGTAAACTCAGAGACCCAGTACTTC	-	TRBV5-1	TRBJ2-5	-
CASSVPGENEQFF	TGTGCCAGCAGCGTACCGGGGGAGAATGAGCAGTTCTTC	-	TRBV9	TRBJ2-1	-
CASSYSYPSYGYTF	TGTGCCAGCAGTTACTCCTACCCCAGCTATGGCTACACCTTC	-	TRBV6-5	TRBJ1-2	-
CAWTFAVGSEAFF	TGTGCCTGGACATTTGCCGTCGGGTCGGAAGCTTTCTTT	-	TRBV30	TRBJ1-1	once
CASSQEEFSTDTQYF	TGTGCCAGCAGCCAAGAGGAGTTTAGCACAGATACGCAGTATTTT	-	TRBV4-2	TRBJ2-3	-
CASSTTDRGPGADTQYF	TGTGCCAGCAGCACCACAGACAGGGGCCCTGGGGCAGATACGCAGTATTTT	TRBD1	TRBV5-4	TRBJ2-3	-
CASRLGQGNYEQYF	TGTGCCAGTAGATTGGGACAGGGAAACTACGAGCAGTACTTC	TRBD1	TRBV19	TRBJ2-7	few
CASSPRLGANYNEQFF	TGTGCCAGCAGCCCCCGGTTGGGGGCCAACTACAATGAGCAGTTCTTC	-	TRBV7-9	TRBJ2-1	-
CAWSRGRDNTGELFF	TGTGCCTGGAGTAGGGGACGGGATAACACCGGGGAGCTGTTTTTT	-	TRBV30	TRBJ2-2	-
CATQQRYEQYF	TGTGCCACCCAACAACGGTACGAGCAGTACTTC	-	TRBV19	TRBJ2-7	-
CASSLGYNSPLHF	TGTGCCAGCAGTTTGGGTTATAATTCACCCCTCCACTTT	-	TRBV27	TRBJ1-6	-
CASSEDPGTLYGYTF	TGTGCCAGCAGTGAAGACCCCGGGACTCTATATGGCTACACCTTC	-	TRBV2	TRBJ1-2	once
CASSQVWGDSAYEQYF	TGCGCCAGCAGCCAAGTGTGGGGGGACTCCGCCTACGAGCAGTACTTC	-	TRBV4-3	TRBJ2-7	-
CASSPAKLADFPSTDTQYF	TGTGCCAGCTCACCAGCAAAACTAGCGGACTTCCCTTCCACAGATACGCAGTATTTT	TRBD2	TRBV18	TRBJ2-3	-
CAWSALSYEQYF	TGTGCCTGGAGTGCGCTTTCCTACGAGCAGTACTTC	-	TRBV30	TRBJ2-7	-
CASSSLGSGGSSTDTQYF	TGTGCCAGCAGCTCCCTAGGGAGCGGGGGGTCTAGCACAGATACGCAGTATTTT	TRBD2	TRBV13	TRBJ2-3	-
CASSLVGAGANVLTF	TGTGCCAGCAGTTTAGTGGGGGCTGGGGCCAACGTCCTGACTTTC	-	TRBV27	TRBJ2-6	-
CASSWEGQSYEQYF	TGTGCCAGCAGCTGGGAGGGACAGTCCTACGAGCAGTACTTC	-	TRBV5-6	TRBJ2-7	-
CAISEVVAGGPNEQFF	TGTGCCATCAGTGAAGTGGTAGCGGGAGGCCCCAATGAGCAGTTCTTC	TRBD2	TRBV10-3	TRBJ2-1	-
CASSKKHLGSTEAFF	TGTGCCAGCAGCAAAAAACACCTTGGGAGCACTGAAGCTTTCTTT	-	TRBV21-1	TRBJ1-1	-
CASSYPRGLITGELFF	TGTGCCAGCAGTTACCCTAGGGGGCTAATCACCGGGGAGCTGTTTTTT	TRBD1	TRBV6-6	TRBJ2-2	-
CASRSTGGMGEKLFF	TGCGCCAGCAGATCCACAGGGGGCATGGGAGAAAAACTGTTTTTT	TRBD1	TRBV10-2	TRBJ1-4	-
CASSQVGASNQPQHF	TGCGCCAGCAGCCAAGTGGGGGCGAGCAATCAGCCCCAGCATTTT	-	TRBV4-1	TRBJ1-5	-
CASSVIMNTEAFF	TGCGCCAGCAGCGTAATCATGAACACTGAAGCTTTCTTT	-	TRBV5-1	TRBJ1-1	-
CASSQVLGTNYGYTF	TGCGCCAGCAGCCAAGTACTGGGAACTAACTATGGCTACACCTTC	-	TRBV4-1	TRBJ1-2	-
CASSFLMGETQYF	TGTGCCAGCAGTTTCCTTATGGGGGAGACCCAGTACTTC	-	TRBV27	TRBJ2-5	-
CASSVDYGGTDTQYF	TGTGCCAGCAGCGTAGACTACGGGGGTACAGATACGCAGTATTTT	-	TRBV9	TRBJ2-3	-
CASSPGLASSYNEQFF	TGTGCCAGCAGCCCCGGACTTGCCAGCTCCTACAATGAGCAGTTCTTC	-	TRBV5-5	TRBJ2-1	-
CAWRDRDRGIYEQYF	TGTGCCTGGAGAGACAGGGACAGGGGTATCTACGAGCAGTACTTC	TRBD1	TRBV30	TRBJ2-7	-
CASSQDFGLAGAVETQYF	TGCGCCAGCAGCCAAGATTTTGGTCTAGCGGGAGCGGTAGAGACCCAGTACTTC	TRBD2	TRBV4-3	TRBJ2-5	-
CATSIRVLGYEQYF	TGTGCCACCAGTATCAGGGTGTTAGGCTACGAGCAGTACTTC	-	TRBV15	TRBJ2-7	-
CASSLDYLGETQYF	TGTGCCAGCAGCTTAGACTACCTGGGGGAGACCCAGTACTTC	-	TRBV7-9	TRBJ2-5	once
CASSPPEGEFNEQYF	TGTGCCAGCAGTCCTCCCGAGGGTGAGTTTAACGAGCAGTACTTC	-	TRBV11-2	TRBJ2-7	-
CATSSPTSGIDTQYF	TGTGCCACCAGCAGCCCTACTAGCGGGATAGATACGCAGTATTTT	TRBD2	TRBV15	TRBJ2-3	-
CASSRLASDTQYF	TGCGCCAGCAGCAGACTAGCCTCAGATACGCAGTATTTT	TRBD2	TRBV10-1	TRBJ2-3	-
CASSLLNFEQYF	TGTGCCAGCAGCCTTTTAAACTTCGAGCAGTACTTC	-	TRBV7-9	TRBJ2-7	-
CASSLLGSSYEQYF	TGTGCCAGCAGCTTATTAGGGAGCTCCTACGAGCAGTACTTC	-	TRBV11-2	TRBJ2-7	-
CASSEGAPGSSNNEQFF	TGTGCCAGCAGCGAGGGGGCCCCCGGGAGCTCCAACAATGAGCAGTTCTTC	-	TRBV9	TRBJ2-1	-
CASSETGGFKTQYF	TGTGCCAGCAGTGAAACAGGGGGCTTTAAGACCCAGTACTTC	TRBD1	TRBV6-1	TRBJ2-5	-
CASRELAGGSNTGELFF	TGTGCCAGCAGAGAACTAGCGGGGGGGTCGAACACCGGGGAGCTGTTTTTT	TRBD2	TRBV6-1	TRBJ2-2	-